Here is one T cell receptor beta chain with its context. Original analysis: Cell counts per sample came from amplifying reference gene primers. Using immunoSEQ multiplex PCR, the repertoire was profiled, and TCRdb retains in-frame clones only, with some absent. The V and J calls and clone size were taken over from that table, and D and trimming were inferred from the DNA. The repertoire holds over 85,000 clones, with roughly 87% as singletons. This sample is drawn from a study of blood T cell repertoires in COVID-19. About the research overall: Sample material is recorded as cDNA or gDNA derived from T cells, B-cell-depleted T cells, or PBMCs.

This CDR3 is built from 12 residues. Trimming removed 3 bases from V and 6 bases from J, with 8 bases in between. CDR1 and CDR2 from the germline V gene are MNHEY and SMNVEV (reference sequence). This TCR derives from a man in his 60s with acute or convalescent COVID-19. The sample taken for sequencing was peripheral blood. V gene TRBV27 combines with J gene TRBJ1-2; D gene unclear. CDR3 bases: TGTGCCAGCAGTTTCGGTGGTGATGGCTACACCTTC. Encoded protein: CASSFGGDGYTF.